One and the same sample provided the 5 T cell receptor beta chains below, sequenced in a study of T cell responses to AZD1222 COVID-19 vaccine. Measured with immunoSEQ multiplex PCR; TCRdb has only the in-frame clones, and not every one. This table has about 140,000 clones, around 90% appearing once. The sequencing used peripheral blood, collected 28 days after the second dose of the MenACWY control vaccine. These receptors all come from an adult who received the MenACWY meningococcal vaccine as a control.

This clone was counted once. V and J are TRBV18 and TRBJ2-7; 13 bases align to TRBD2. The CDR3 contains 16 residues. V shed 3 bases, J shed 4 bases, and the junction held 6 bases outside the gene matches. Germline V gene data show CDR1 as KGHSH and CDR2 as LQKENI. CDR3 sequence (DNA): TGTGCCAGCTCACCGGGACTAGCGGGGTCCAGGTACGAGCAGTACTTC. It encodes CASSPGLAGSRYEQYF. Drawing the rest from reference TRBV18 and TRBJ2-7, the complete variable domain is NAGVMQNPRHLVRRRGQEARLRCSPMKGHSHVYWYRQLPEEGLKFMVYLQKENIIDESGMPKERFSAEFPKEGPSILRIQQVVRGDSAAYFCASSPGLAGSRYEQYFGPGTRLTVT.

This chain connects TRBV7-9 to TRBJ2-5; TRBD1 or TRBD2 may be the D gene (6 bases each). The CDR3 has 15 amino acids. CDR1 is SEHNR and CDR2 is FQNEAQ in the germline V gene (reference sequence). The V gene lost 5 bases and the J gene lost 5 bases, with 18 bases spanning the gap. CDR3 in amino acids: CASSTPRGGLETQYF. The CDR3 bases are TGTGCCAGCAGCACCCCCCGAGGGGGGCTCGAGACCCAGTACTTC.

The chain carries TRBV7-2 and TRBJ2-2, with TRBD1 as a possible D gene (5 bases). Trimming removed 5 bases at V and 7 bases at J, with 17 bases between. Germline loops: CDR1 SGHTA, CDR2 FQGNSA. This CDR3 comprises 15 residues. CDR3 sequence: CASSAARVSGGELFF. The CDR3 DNA is TGTGCCAGCAGCGCAGCCAGGGTTTCGGGCGGGGAGCTGTTTTTT. Looking up the rest from reference TRBV7-2 and TRBJ2-2 gives the full variable domain: GAGVSQSPSNKVTEKGKDVELRCDPISGHTALYWYRQSLGQGLEFLIYFQGNSAPDKSGLPSDRFSAERTGGSVSTLTIQRTQQEDSAVYLCASSAARVSGGELFFGEGSRLTVL.

V usage is TRBV7-2 and J usage is TRBJ1-2; D uncertain. Trimming stripped 6 bases from V and 6 bases from J, with 17 bases between. Germline values: CDR1 SGHTA, CDR2 FQGNSA. The CDR3 spans 14 residues. Here the CDR3 reads CASRPTPGSDGYTF. The CDR3 nucleotides are TGTGCCAGCAGACCAACCCCGGGATCCGATGGCTACACCTTC. The variable domain in full, with the rest retrieved from reference TRBV7-2 and TRBJ1-2, is GAGVSQSPSNKVTEKGKDVELRCDPISGHTALYWYRQSLGQGLEFLIYFQGNSAPDKSGLPSDRFSAERTGGSVSTLTIQRTQQEDSAVYLCASRPTPGSDGYTFGSGTRLTVV.

This chain links TRBV5-4 with TRBJ2-3, with D uncertain. CDR1 and CDR2 (germline): SGHNT, YYREEE (reference sequence). This CDR3 region has 15 residues. Trimming stripped 0 bases from V and 2 bases from J, with 10 bases between. The CDR3 region has the DNA TGTGCCAGCAGCTTGGCTCAGGTAGCCACAGATACGCAGTATTTT. Translated, it gives CASSLAQVATDTQYF.